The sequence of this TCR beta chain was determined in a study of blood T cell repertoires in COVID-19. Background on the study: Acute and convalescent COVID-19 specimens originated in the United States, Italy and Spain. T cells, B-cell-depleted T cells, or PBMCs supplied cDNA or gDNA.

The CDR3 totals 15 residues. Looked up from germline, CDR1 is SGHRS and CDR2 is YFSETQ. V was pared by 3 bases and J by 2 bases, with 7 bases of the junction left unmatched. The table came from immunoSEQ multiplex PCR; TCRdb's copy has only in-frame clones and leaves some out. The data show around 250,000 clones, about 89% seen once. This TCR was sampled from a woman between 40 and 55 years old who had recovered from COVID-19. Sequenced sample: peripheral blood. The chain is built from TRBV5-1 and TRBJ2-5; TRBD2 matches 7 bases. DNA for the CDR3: TGCGCCAGCAGCTCCAGCGCAGCGGGACAAGAGACCCAGTACTTC. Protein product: CASSSSAAGQETQYF. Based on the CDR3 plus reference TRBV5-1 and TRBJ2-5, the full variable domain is KAGVTQTPRYLIKTRGQQVTLSCSPISGHRSVSWYQQTPGQGLQFLFEYFSETQRNKGNFPGRFSGRQFSNSRSEMNVSTLELGDSALYLCASSSSAAGQETQYFGPGTRLLVL.